This TCR beta chain was observed in a study of T cells in Graves' hyperthyroidism and ophthalmopathy. Study-wide results and caveats: Classification by a 13 V-J model distinguished ophthalmopathy from stable hyperthyroidism.

The trim removed 1 base at V and 6 bases at J, leaving 12 bases unmatched. Germline CDR1 LGHDT, CDR2 YNNKEL (reference sequence). The CDR3 is made up of 17 amino acids. This clonotype appeared many times. Its target is not known. PBMCs were derived from about 9.1 ml fresh peripheral blood. Researchers took RNA transcripts and amplified the TCR beta CDR3 regions from them. The HTBI set primed first-round TCR CDR3 RT-PCR. TCRdb re-derived calls from the multiplex PCR reads in MiXCR, one entry per CDR3 protein. Altogether some 350,000 distinct CDR3 sequences are present, 25% being singletons, with the ten largest covering around four fifths.

The sequencing sample was made of blood. This clonotype was obtained from a man aged 45-65 years with Graves' hyperthyroidism. The V call is TRBV3-1, the J call TRBJ2-1; TRBD2 matches 7 bases. The CDR3 DNA reads as TGTGCCAGCAGCCAAGGCGCGGCGGGAGTCGGGGGCAATGAGCAGTTCTTC. This sequence encodes CASSQGAAGVGGNEQFF.